This is a list of T cell receptor beta chains from one sample in a study of cytomegalovirus exposure and HLA in healthy donors. Repertoires were generated with immunoSEQ multiplex PCR, while TCRdb's copy carries only in-frame clones and drops some. Here the sample table reports approximately 110,000 clones. Sequenced material: PBMCs. These receptors were obtained from a man aged 30 to 39 in good health and CMV-seronegative. The CDR3 runs from the conserved cysteine through the conserved F or W. Each record gives: J gene, V gene, CDR3 protein.

TRBJ1-3 | TRBV27 | CASAPRGLGNTIYF
TRBJ2-7 | TRBV18 | CASSPPDRSFGEQYF
TRBJ1-5 | TRBV28 | CASSLSAGDLRPQHF
TRBJ1-1 | TRBV30 | CAWRGLGEAFF
TRBJ1-5 | TRBV19 | CASSIDRGPGQEPQHF
TRBJ2-5 | TRBV10-3 | CAISTTSEEDQETQYF
TRBJ1-2 | TRBV19 | CASSSDRVDGYTF
TRBJ2-7 | TRBV27 | CASSPIAGEDYEQYF
TRBJ2-3 | TRBV2 | CASRRTGFLTDTQYF
TRBJ1-1 | TRBV19 | CASSYRNTEAFF
TRBJ1-1 | TRBV5-8 | CASSSYRRNTEAFF
TRBJ1-2 | TRBV19 | CASSEHGSGYGYTF
TRBJ1-4 | TRBV30 | CAWSVNRANEKLFF
TRBJ2-1 | TRBV7-2 | CASSQYGTHNEQFF
TRBJ2-7 | TRBV27 | CASSSQRERYEQYF
TRBJ1-3 | TRBV7-9 | CASSFRDSGIYF
TRBJ2-3 | TRBV10-1 | CASSSLRPGTDTQYF
TRBJ1-5 | TRBV28 | CASLPGGVSLSYSNQPQHF
TRBJ1-1 | TRBV28 | CASSLTGGNTEAFF
TRBJ1-1 | TRBV28 | CASSPTEMNTEAFF
TRBJ1-2 | TRBV6-6 | CASTQGLLGNYGYTF
TRBJ2-2 | TRBV7-9 | CASLRENTGELFF
TRBJ1-1 | TRBV11-2 | CASSFVQGAGMNTEAFF
TRBJ1-2 | TRBV5-6 | CAGSLQGGYGYTF
TRBJ2-7 | TRBV19 | CASSTSTSSDEQYF
TRBJ1-2 | TRBV11-2 | CASSLDLGTGVNYGYTF
TRBJ1-1 | TRBV19 | CASRTGQGRTTEAFF
TRBJ1-2 | TRBV20-1 | CSTGSSYGYTF
TRBJ2-1 | TRBV9 | CASSVEAGGTYNEQFF
TRBJ1-5 | TRBV18 | CASSRNTQGSQPQHF
TRBJ2-1 | TRBV27 | CASSLGGTSYNEQFF
TRBJ2-2 | TRBV27 | CASSGLAGEGGELFF
TRBJ2-7 | TRBV19 | CASSRGSGYEQYF
TRBJ2-7 | TRBV7-2 | CASSLEYEQYF
TRBJ1-6 | TRBV7-9 | CASSTDRGKSPLHF
TRBJ2-1 | TRBV29-1 | CSVAVRDITYNEQFF
TRBJ2-3 | TRBV10-3 | CAISDPLSTLRGSTDTQYF
TRBJ1-2 | TRBV5-4 | CASSHTRDNVLSSTF
TRBJ1-1 | TRBV5-8 | CASSLIQGIATEAFF
TRBJ2-5 | TRBV7-9 | CASSSDRGHHRETQYF
TRBJ1-5 | TRBV6-6 | CASSYSRGSWPQHF
TRBJ2-5 | TRBV6-6 | CASSYPGGGETQYF
TRBJ2-6 | TRBV29-1 | CSVESQVSSGANVLTF
TRBJ1-1 | TRBV7-9 | CASSPRGEDQIEAFF
TRBJ2-1 | TRBV6-5 | CASSPLAGEQFF